These 23 T cell receptor beta chains were sequenced from one sample in a study of blood T cell repertoires in COVID-19. Using immunoSEQ multiplex PCR, the repertoire was profiled, and TCRdb retains in-frame clones only, with some absent. Of some 210,000 clones listed, 89% were seen once; the top ten hold about 6.3%. The material sequenced was peripheral blood. The receptors derive from a man aged 55 to 70 who had recovered from COVID-19.

The chain employs TRBV27 and TRBJ1-1, with 8 positions matching TRBD1. The CDR3 contains 13 residues. The ends lost 6 bases at V and 4 bases at J; junction bases unmatched: 4. CDR1 and CDR2 from the germline V gene are MNHEY and SMNVEV (reference sequence). The CDR3 nucleotides read TGTGCCAGCAGCCCTACAGGGGGCACTGAAGCTTTCTTT. Translating gives CASSPTGGTEAFF.

The chain couples TRBV6-1 to TRBJ2-5; 13 nucleotides agree with TRBD2. CDR3 length: 15 amino acids. The J segment lost 5 bases and the V segment lost 3 bases, leaving 3 bases of the junction unmatched. Germline CDR1 is MNHNS and CDR2 is SASEGT. The CDR3, as DNA: TGTGCCAGCAGTGATACTAGCGGGGGGGTGGAGACCCAGTACTTC. Translated, it gives CASSDTSGGVETQYF.

The chain carries TRBV18 and TRBJ2-1; possibly TRBD2 for D (5 bases). From germline, CDR1 is KGHSH and CDR2 LQKENI. V was pared by 3 bases and J by 2 bases, with 11 bases between. There are 15 residues in the CDR3. As DNA, the CDR3 is TGTGCCAGCTCACCCCTCTTCGGGGCCTACAATGAGCAGTTCTTC. Amino acid sequence: CASSPLFGAYNEQFF.

The chain uses TRBV3-1 (or the pseudogene TRBV3-2) and TRBJ1-1; 9 positions agree with TRBD1. In germline, CDR1 is LGHDT, CDR2 YNNKEL (reference sequence). The V and J ends lost 4 bases and 3 bases, in that order; junction bases with no gene match: 3. The CDR3 is 14 amino acids. The DNA for the CDR3 is TGTGCCAGCAGCCGTTGGACAGGGGACACTGAAGCTTTCTTT. Translation: CASSRWTGDTEAFF.

CDR3 in amino acids: CASSPGFSYEQYF. Here the CDR3 DNA reads TGTGCCAGCAGCCCAGGGTTCTCCTACGAGCAGTACTTC. This sequence joins TRBV5-4 and TRBJ2-7, with D perhaps matching TRBD1 (5 bases). V was clipped by 4 bases and J by 0 bases, with 8 bases between them. Germline lookup yields CDR1 SGHNT and CDR2 YYREEE (reference sequence). The CDR3 contains 13 residues. The complete variable domain, with remaining parts taken from reference TRBV5-4 and TRBJ2-7, reads ETGVTQSPTHLIKTRGQQVTLRCSSQSGHNTVSWYQQALGQGPQFIFQYYREEENGRGNFPPRFSGLQFPNYSSELNVNALELDDSALYLCASSPGFSYEQYFGPGTRLTVT.

J is TRBJ1-2 and V is TRBV12-5; D remains unclear. The V end was cut by 1 base, the J end by 0 bases, with 6 bases between. The length of the CDR3 is 14 residues. Per the germline V gene, CDR1 is LGHNT and CDR2 is FRNRAP. The CDR3 loop is CASGLGHPNYGYTF. In DNA, the CDR3 is TGTGCTAGTGGTTTGGGACACCCTAACTATGGCTACACCTTC.

CDR3 residues: CASSPHGRAEAFF. CDR3 nucleotide sequence: TGTGCCAGCAGTCCGCACGGGCGGGCTGAAGCTTTCTTT. This rearrangement joins TRBV28 to TRBJ1-1; no clear D gene. Deletions cut 5 bases from V and 6 bases from J, with 13 bases between. The CDR3 runs 13 residues. Germline CDR1 is MDHEN and CDR2 is SYDVKM.

The chain couples TRBV2 to TRBJ1-1, with D maybe TRBD1 (6 bases). CDR1 is SNHLY and CDR2 is FYNNEI in the germline V gene. CDR3 length: 13 residues. V was shortened by 9 bases and J by 1 base, with 12 bases between the two germline ends. This CDR3 reads CASSGHPNTEAFF. CDR3 nucleotide sequence: TGTGCCAGTTCGGGACACCCGAACACTGAAGCTTTCTTT. Together with reference TRBV2 and TRBJ1-1, the CDR3 gives the full variable domain: EPEVTQTPSHQVTQMGQEVILRCVPISNHLYFYWYRQILGQKVEFLVSFYNNEISEKSEIFDDQFSVERPDGSNFTLKIRSTKLEDSAMYFCASSGHPNTEAFFGQGTRLTVV.

The chain couples TRBV29-1 to TRBJ2-2, with 9 nucleotides matching TRBD2. The V segment lost 6 bases and the J segment 5 bases; nucleotides outside the gene matches: 13. Germline lookup yields CDR1 SQVTM and CDR2 ANQGSEA. There are 16 residues in the CDR3. The CDR3, as DNA: TGCAGCGTCTTATCGCTAGCGGGGTTCGGGACCGGGGAGCTGTTTTTT. Translated, it gives CSVLSLAGFGTGELFF.

The chain has TRBV14 and TRBJ1-2; no definite D call. This CDR3 spans 13 amino acids. The ends were cut back, 1 base at V and 7 bases at J, with 10 bases in the middle. Germline CDR1 reads SGHDN; CDR2 reads FVKESK. The CDR3 loop is CASSQVDSSGYTF. The DNA for the CDR3 is TGTGCCAGCAGCCAAGTTGATTCTAGTGGCTACACCTTC. The full variable domain, its missing parts supplied by reference TRBV14 and TRBJ1-2, is EAGVTQFPSHSVIEKGQTVTLRCDPISGHDNLYWYRRVMGKEIKFLLHFVKESKQDESGMPNNRFLAERTGGTYSTLKVQPAELEDSGVYFCASSQVDSSGYTFGSGTRLTVV.

J is TRBJ2-6 and V is TRBV5-1; tentative D call: TRBD2 (5 bases). Germline V gene data show CDR1 as SGHRS and CDR2 as YFSETQ. Trimming removed 1 base at V and 0 bases at J, with 5 bases between. The CDR3 is 15 amino acids. As DNA, the CDR3 is TGCGCCAGCAGCTTGAGCGGCTCTGGGGCCAACGTCCTGACTTTC. It codes for CASSLSGSGANVLTF.

The gene calls are TRBV5-1 and TRBJ2-7; 8 bases are shared with TRBD2. The V gene end was trimmed by 9 bases and the J gene end by 2 bases; junction bases not matched to a gene: 13. Germline V CDR1 and CDR2: SGHRS, YFSETQ. The CDR3 totals 15 residues. The DNA for the CDR3 is TGCGCCACCCGGGGGGGAGGCGGCGGGACCTACGAGCAGTACTTC. Its translation: CATRGGGGGTYEQYF.

The CDR3 DNA is TGTGCCAGTACGAACAGGGGTGAGCAGTTCTTC. It specifies CASTNRGEQFF. This chain connects TRBV19 to TRBJ2-1; 7 bases align to TRBD1. CDR1 is LNHDA and CDR2 is SQIVND in the germline V gene (reference sequence). With 7 bases clipped from V and 9 bases from J, the junction kept 3 bases outside the gene matches. The length of the CDR3 is 11 residues.

The chain is built from TRBV11-2 and TRBJ1-3; TRBD1 matches at 7 bases. With V trimmed by 5 bases and J by 3 bases, 7 bases remained unmatched. Germline values: CDR1 SGHAT, CDR2 FQNNGV. The CDR3 totals 15 residues. The CDR3 sequence: CASSVQGVNGNTIYF. CDR3 bases: TGTGCCAGCAGCGTGCAGGGGGTTAATGGAAACACCATATATTTT.

The genes are TRBV30 and TRBJ1-1, with D perhaps TRBD1 (6 bases). Trimming cost V 3 bases and J 5 bases, with 19 bases left between them. The CDR3 length is 15 residues. Germline V gives CDR1 GTSNPN, CDR2 SVGIG (reference sequence). CDR3 region: CAWSRGGGAFTEAFF. CDR3 coding DNA: TGTGCCTGGAGCCGCGGCGGGGGGGCTTTTACTGAAGCTTTCTTT.

This clone was recorded once. This sequence joins TRBV7-9 and TRBJ2-5; TRBD2 is a possible D gene (5 bases). The germline V and J ends were trimmed by 1 base and 5 bases, with 11 bases remaining between them. The CDR3 contains 14 residues. Germline-derived CDR1 and CDR2 are SEHNR and FQNEAQ (reference sequence). Here the CDR3 reads CASSLGVGGETQYF. The CDR3 region has the DNA TGTGCCAGCAGCTTAGGTGTAGGCGGGGAGACCCAGTACTTC.

The chain uses TRBV12-3 or TRBV12-4 and TRBJ2-7; 7 bases fit TRBD1. The CDR3 extends over 13 amino acids. V shed 6 bases and J 3 bases; nucleotides not matched to a gene: 5. The CDR3 nucleotides read TGTGCCAGCAGCCAACAGGGGCACTACGAGCAGTACTTC. Protein: CASSQQGHYEQYF.

The V gene is TRBV3-1 (or the pseudogene TRBV3-2), the J gene TRBJ1-2; D call uncertain. V was clipped by 2 bases and J by 5 bases, with 12 bases between them. Germline V gives CDR1 LGHDT, CDR2 YNNKEL (reference sequence). The CDR3 is 14 amino acids. This CDR3 reads CASSQNDGRYGYTF. The CDR3 DNA reads TGTGCCAGCAGCCAAAATGATGGGCGTTATGGCTACACCTTC.

The chain uses TRBV7-2 and TRBJ2-5; TRBD2 matches 10 bases. Trimming took 5 bases from V and 5 from J; bases not matched to a gene: 8. The CDR3 sequence is 15 residues long. CDR1 and CDR2 from the germline V gene are SGHTA and FQGNSA. The CDR3 region is CASSQTGLAWETQYF. The CDR3 nucleotides read TGTGCCAGCAGCCAAACGGGACTAGCGTGGGAGACCCAGTACTTC.

This chain links TRBV28 with TRBJ1-2, with D uncertain. V was clipped by 5 bases and J by 2 bases, with 15 bases between them. The CDR3 is made up of 15 amino acids. CDR1 and CDR2 (germline): MDHEN, SYDVKM. The CDR3 is CASSPPVTRNYGYTF. DNA for the CDR3: TGTGCCAGCAGTCCACCGGTGACTAGGAACTATGGCTACACCTTC.

The chain carries TRBV6-2 or TRBV6-3 and TRBJ1-2, with D unresolved. Deletions cut 2 bases from V and 1 base from J, with 8 bases between. CDR3 length: 14 residues. The germline gives CDR1 MNHEY, CDR2 SVGEGT. The CDR3 spells CASSYTTGNYGYTF. For the CDR3, the DNA is TGTGCCAGCAGTTACACGACGGGTAACTATGGCTACACCTTC.

The rearrangement joins TRBV6-5 to TRBJ1-1; 11 nucleotides match TRBD1. Germline CDR1 is MNHEY and CDR2 is SVGAGI. The CDR3 sequence is 15 residues long. V shed 5 bases, J shed 5 bases, and the junction held 7 bases outside the gene matches. CDR3 coding DNA: TGTGCCAGCAGTCCAAGGACAGGGGGCAAGACTGAAGCTTTCTTT. Protein sequence: CASSPRTGGKTEAFF.

As DNA, the CDR3 is TGTGCCAGCAGCCGTACAGGGGTGGGTAGCAATCAGCCCCAGCATTTT. Translation gives CASSRTGVGSNQPQHF. V and J are TRBV6-6 and TRBJ1-5; 7 nucleotides match TRBD1. This CDR3 is built from 16 residues. J was trimmed by 0 bases and V by 6 bases; bases with no gene match: 8. The germline CDR1 and CDR2 sequences are MNHNY and SVGAGI (reference sequence).